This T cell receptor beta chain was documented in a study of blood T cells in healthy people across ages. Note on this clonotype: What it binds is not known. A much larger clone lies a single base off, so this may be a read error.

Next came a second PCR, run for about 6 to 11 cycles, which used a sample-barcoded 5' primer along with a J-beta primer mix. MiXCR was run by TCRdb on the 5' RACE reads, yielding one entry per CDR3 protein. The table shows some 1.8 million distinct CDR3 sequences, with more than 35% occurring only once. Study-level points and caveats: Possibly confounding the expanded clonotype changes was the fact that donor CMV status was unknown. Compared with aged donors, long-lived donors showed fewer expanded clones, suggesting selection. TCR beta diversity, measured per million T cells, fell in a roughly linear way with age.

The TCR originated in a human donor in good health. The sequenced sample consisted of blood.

CDR3 protein: CSVEDGRRYGYTF. The CDR3 DNA is TGCAGCGTTGAAGATGGGCGGCGGTATGGCTACACCTTC. The chain couples TRBV29-1 to TRBJ1-2; D gene unclear. CDR1 SQVTM and CDR2 ANQGSEA come from the germline V gene. The CDR3 is 13 amino acids. Between the trimmed V and J ends, which lost 0 bases and 5 bases, there was a span of 10 bases.